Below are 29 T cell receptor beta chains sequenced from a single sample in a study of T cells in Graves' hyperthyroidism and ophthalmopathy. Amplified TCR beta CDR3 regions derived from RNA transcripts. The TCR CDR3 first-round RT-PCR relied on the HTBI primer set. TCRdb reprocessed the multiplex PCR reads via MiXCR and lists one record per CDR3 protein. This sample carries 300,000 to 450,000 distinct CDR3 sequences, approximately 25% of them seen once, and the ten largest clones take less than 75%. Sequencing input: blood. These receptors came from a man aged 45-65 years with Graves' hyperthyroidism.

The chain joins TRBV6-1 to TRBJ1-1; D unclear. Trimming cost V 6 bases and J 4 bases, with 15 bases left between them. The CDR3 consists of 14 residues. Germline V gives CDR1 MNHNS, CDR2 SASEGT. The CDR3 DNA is TGTGCCAGCAGCCCACGGGCTGGAAGCACTGAAGCTTTCTTT. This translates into CASSPRAGSTEAFF.

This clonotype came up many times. Here the CDR3 reads CASSPDGVSTDTQYF. The CDR3 DNA is TGTGCCAGCAGCCCGGACGGAGTTAGCACAGATACGCAGTATTTT. The gene calls are TRBV27 and TRBJ2-3; D unclear. Germline assignment: CDR1 MNHEY and CDR2 SMNVEV (reference sequence). The V end was cut by 6 bases, the J end by 0 bases, with 13 bases between. This CDR3 spans 15 amino acids.

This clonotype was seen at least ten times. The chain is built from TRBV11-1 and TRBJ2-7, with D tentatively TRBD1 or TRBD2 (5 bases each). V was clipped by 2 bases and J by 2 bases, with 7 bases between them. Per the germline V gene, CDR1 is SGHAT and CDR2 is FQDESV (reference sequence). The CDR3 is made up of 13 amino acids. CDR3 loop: CASSLMGAYEQYF. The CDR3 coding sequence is TGTGCCAGCAGCTTAATGGGGGCCTACGAGCAGTACTTC. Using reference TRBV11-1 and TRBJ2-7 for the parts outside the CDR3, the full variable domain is EAEVAQSPRYKITEKSQAVAFWCDPISGHATLYWYRQILGQGPELLVQFQDESVVDDSQLPKDRFSAERLKGVDSTLKIQPAELGDSAMYLCASSLMGAYEQYFGPGTRLTVT.

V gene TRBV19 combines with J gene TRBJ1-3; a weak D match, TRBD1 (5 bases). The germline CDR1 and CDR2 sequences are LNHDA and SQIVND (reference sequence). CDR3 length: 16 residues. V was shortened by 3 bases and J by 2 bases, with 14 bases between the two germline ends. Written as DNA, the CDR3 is TGTGCCAGTAGTATTCAGGTTCGGGGCCCTGGAAACACCATATATTTT. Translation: CASSIQVRGPGNTIYF.

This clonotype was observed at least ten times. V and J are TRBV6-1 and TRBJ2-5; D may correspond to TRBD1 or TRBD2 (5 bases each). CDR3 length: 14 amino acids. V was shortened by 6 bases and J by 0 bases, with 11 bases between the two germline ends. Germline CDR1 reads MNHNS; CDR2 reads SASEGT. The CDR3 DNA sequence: TGTGCCAGCAGCTCCGGGACGGACCAAGAGACCCAGTACTTC. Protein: CASSSGTDQETQYF.

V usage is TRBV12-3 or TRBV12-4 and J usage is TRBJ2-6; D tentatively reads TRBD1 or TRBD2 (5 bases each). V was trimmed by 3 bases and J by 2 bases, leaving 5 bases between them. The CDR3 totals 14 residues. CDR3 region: CASSLGAGANVLTF. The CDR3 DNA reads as TGTGCCAGCAGTTTGGGGGCTGGGGCCAACGTCCTGACTTTC.

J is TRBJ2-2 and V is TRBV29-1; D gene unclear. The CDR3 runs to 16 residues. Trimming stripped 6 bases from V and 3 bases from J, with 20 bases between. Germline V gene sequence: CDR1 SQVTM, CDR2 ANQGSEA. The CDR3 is CSVESSALRDTGELFF. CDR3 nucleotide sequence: TGCAGCGTGGAAAGTTCGGCCCTCCGGGACACCGGGGAGCTGTTTTTT.

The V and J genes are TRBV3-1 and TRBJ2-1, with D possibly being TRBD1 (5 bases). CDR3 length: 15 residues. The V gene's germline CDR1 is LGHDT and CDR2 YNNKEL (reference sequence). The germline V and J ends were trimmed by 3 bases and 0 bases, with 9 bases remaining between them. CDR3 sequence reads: CASSHRQSSYNEQFF. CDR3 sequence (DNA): TGTGCCAGCAGCCATCGACAGAGCTCCTACAATGAGCAGTTCTTC.

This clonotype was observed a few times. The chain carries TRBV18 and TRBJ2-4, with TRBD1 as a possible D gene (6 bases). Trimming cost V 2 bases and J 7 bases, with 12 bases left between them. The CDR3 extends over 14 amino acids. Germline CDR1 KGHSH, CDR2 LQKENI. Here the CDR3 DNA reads TGTGCCAGCTCACCAGCAGGGGCGCCTAACATTCAGTACTTC. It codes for CASSPAGAPNIQYF.

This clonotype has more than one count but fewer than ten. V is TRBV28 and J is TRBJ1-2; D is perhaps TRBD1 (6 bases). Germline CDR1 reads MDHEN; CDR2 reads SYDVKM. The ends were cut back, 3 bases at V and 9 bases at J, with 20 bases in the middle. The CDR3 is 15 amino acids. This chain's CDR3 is CASSFPGQSVFSYTF. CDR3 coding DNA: TGTGCCAGCAGTTTTCCGGGACAATCCGTTTTTAGCTACACCTTC.

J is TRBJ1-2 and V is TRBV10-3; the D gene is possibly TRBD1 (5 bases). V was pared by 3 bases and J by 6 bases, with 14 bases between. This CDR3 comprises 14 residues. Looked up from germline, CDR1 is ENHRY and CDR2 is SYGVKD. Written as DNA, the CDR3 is TGTGCCATCAGTGACCTCGGGGGTTTCGATGGCTACACCTTC. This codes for CAISDLGGFDGYTF.

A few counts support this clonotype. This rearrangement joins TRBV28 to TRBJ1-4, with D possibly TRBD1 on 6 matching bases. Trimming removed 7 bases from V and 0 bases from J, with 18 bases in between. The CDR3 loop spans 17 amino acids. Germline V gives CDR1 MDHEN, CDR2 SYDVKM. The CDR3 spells CASKTSGAQATNEKLFF. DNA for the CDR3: TGTGCCAGCAAGACCTCAGGGGCGCAGGCAACTAATGAAAAACTGTTTTTT.

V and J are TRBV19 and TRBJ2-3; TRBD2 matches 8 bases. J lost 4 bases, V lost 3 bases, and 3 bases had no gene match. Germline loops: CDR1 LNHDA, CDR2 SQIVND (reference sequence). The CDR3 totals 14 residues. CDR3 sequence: CASSMTSASDTQYF. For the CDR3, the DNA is TGTGCCAGTAGTATGACTAGCGCCTCAGATACGCAGTATTTT.

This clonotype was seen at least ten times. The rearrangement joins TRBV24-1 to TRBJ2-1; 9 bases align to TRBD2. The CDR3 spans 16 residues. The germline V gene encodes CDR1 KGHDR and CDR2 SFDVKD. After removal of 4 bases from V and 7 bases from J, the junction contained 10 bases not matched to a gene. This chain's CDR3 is CATSDPAGGVLNEQFF. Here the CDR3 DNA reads TGTGCCACCAGTGACCCAGCGGGAGGTGTCCTGAATGAGCAGTTCTTC.

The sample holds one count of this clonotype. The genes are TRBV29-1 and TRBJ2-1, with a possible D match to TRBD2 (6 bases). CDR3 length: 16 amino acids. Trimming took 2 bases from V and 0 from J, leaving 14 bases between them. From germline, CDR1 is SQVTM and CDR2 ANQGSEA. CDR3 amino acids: CSVEMGGRSSYNEQFF. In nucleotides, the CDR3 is TGCAGCGTTGAAATGGGGGGTCGAAGCTCCTACAATGAGCAGTTCTTC.

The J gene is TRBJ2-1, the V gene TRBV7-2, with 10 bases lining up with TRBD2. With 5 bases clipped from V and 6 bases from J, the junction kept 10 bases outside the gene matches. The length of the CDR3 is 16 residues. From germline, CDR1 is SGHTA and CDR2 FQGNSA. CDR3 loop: CASSHQALAGSNEQFF. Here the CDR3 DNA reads TGTGCCAGCAGCCACCAGGCACTAGCGGGGAGCAATGAGCAGTTCTTC.

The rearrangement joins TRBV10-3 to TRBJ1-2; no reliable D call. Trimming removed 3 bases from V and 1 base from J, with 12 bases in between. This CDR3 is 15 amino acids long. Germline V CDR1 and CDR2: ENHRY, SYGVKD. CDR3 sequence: CAISDAQNNNYGYTF. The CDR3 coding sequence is TGTGCCATCAGTGATGCACAGAACAATAACTATGGCTACACCTTC.

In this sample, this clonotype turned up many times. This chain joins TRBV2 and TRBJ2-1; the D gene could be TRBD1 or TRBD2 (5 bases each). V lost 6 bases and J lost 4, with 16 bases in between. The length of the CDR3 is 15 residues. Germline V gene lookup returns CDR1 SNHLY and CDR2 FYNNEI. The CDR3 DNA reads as TGTGCCAGCAGGTGGGACGATTTGGTGTACAATGAGCAGTTCTTC. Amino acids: CASRWDDLVYNEQFF.

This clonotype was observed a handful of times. CDR3 DNA: TGTGCCAGCAGCCAAGAGGGCAGCTACGAGCAGTACTTC. Its protein is CASSQEGSYEQYF. The rearrangement links TRBV3-1 to TRBJ2-7; D not resolved. V lost 0 bases and J 3 bases, leaving 6 bases between the germline ends. Germline lookup yields CDR1 LGHDT and CDR2 YNNKEL (reference sequence). CDR3 length: 13 amino acids.

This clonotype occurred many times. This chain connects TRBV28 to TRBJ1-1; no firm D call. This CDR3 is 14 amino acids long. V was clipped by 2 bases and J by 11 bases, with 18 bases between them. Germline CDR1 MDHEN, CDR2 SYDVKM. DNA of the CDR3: TGTGCCAGCAGTTTACGGTCGGAGCGGATCAGGGCTTTCTTT. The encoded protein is CASSLRSERIRAFF. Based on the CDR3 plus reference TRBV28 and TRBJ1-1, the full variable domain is DVKVTQSSRYLVKRTGEKVFLECVQDMDHENMFWYRQDPGLGLRLIYFSYDVKMKEKGDIPEGYSVSREKKERFSLILESASTNQTSMYLCASSLRSERIRAFFGQGTRLTVV.

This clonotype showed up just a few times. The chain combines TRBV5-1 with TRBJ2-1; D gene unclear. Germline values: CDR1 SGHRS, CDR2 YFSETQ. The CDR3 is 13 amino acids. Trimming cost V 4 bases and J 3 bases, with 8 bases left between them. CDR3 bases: TGCGCCAGCAGCAAGACGGACTACAATGAGCAGTTCTTC. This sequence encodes CASSKTDYNEQFF.

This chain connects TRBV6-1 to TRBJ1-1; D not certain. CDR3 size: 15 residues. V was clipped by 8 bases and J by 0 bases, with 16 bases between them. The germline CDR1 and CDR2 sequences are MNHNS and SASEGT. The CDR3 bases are TGTGCCAGCTGCTATGGTCGGTTGATGAACACTGAAGCTTTCTTT. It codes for CASCYGRLMNTEAFF.

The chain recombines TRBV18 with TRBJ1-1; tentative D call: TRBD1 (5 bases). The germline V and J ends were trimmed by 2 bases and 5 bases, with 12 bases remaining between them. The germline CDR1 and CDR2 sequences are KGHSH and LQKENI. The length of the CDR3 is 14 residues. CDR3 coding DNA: TGTGCCAGCTCACCAGGGGCCCGGAGGACTGAAGCTTTCTTT. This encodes CASSPGARRTEAFF.

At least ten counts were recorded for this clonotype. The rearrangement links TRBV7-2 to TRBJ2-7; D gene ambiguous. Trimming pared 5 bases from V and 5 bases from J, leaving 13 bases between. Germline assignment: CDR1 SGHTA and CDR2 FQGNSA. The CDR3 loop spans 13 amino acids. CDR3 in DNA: TGTGCCAGCAGCAACTTTTGGAACGACGAGCAGTACTTC. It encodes CASSNFWNDEQYF.

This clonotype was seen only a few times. CDR3 residues: CASSPPPRGDTQYF. The DNA of the CDR3 is TGTGCCAGCTCACCCCCACCCCGCGGGGATACGCAGTATTTT. The chain carries TRBV18 and TRBJ2-3; D may be TRBD2 (5 bases). The CDR3 has 14 residues. The V end lost 3 bases, the J end lost 6 bases, and 13 bases lay between the germline ends. The germline CDR1 and CDR2 sequences are KGHSH and LQKENI. Together with reference TRBV18 and TRBJ2-3, the CDR3 gives the full variable domain: NAGVMQNPRHLVRRRGQEARLRCSPMKGHSHVYWYRQLPEEGLKFMVYLQKENIIDESGMPKERFSAEFPKEGPSILRIQQVVRGDSAAYFCASSPPPRGDTQYFGPGTRLTVL.

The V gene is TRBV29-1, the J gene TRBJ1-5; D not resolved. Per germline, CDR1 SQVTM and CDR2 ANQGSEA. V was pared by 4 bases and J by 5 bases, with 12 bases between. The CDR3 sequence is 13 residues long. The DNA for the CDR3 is TGCAGCGTTGGGGAGAGTGGGGATCAGCCCCAGCATTTT. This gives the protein CSVGESGDQPQHF.

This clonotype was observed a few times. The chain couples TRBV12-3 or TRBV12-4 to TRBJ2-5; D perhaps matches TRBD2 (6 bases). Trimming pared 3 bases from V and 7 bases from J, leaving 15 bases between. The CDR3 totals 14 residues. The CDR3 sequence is CASSLIWREGTQYF. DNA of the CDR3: TGTGCCAGCAGTTTGATATGGCGGGAAGGGACCCAGTACTTC.

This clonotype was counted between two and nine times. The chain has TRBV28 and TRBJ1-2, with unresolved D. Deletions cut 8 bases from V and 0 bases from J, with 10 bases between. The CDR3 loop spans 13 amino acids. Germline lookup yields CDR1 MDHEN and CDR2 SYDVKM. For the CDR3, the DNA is TGTGCCAGCTTCACCGGAGCTAACTATGGCTACACCTTC. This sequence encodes CASFTGANYGYTF.

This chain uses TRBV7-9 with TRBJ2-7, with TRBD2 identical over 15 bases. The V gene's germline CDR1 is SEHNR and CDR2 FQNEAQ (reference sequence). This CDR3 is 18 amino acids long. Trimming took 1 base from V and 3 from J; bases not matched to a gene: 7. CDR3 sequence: CASSLVGTSGRRDYEQYF. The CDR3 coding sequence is TGTGCCAGCAGCTTAGTTGGGACTAGCGGGAGGAGAGACTACGAGCAGTACTTC.